This is a list of T cell receptor beta chains from one sample in a study of shared clonotypes between healthy human individuals. Data came from immunoSEQ multiplex PCR; TCRdb stores just in-frame clones and leaves some out. The sample has 740,000 or so clones; around three quarters are singletons. The sequencing input was memory CD4+ T cells sorted from blood. These receptors all stem from a woman aged 30 to 39 in good health. CDR3s leave out the opening cysteine and the closing phenylalanine or tryptophan. Each record gives: J gene, V gene, CDR3 protein.

J: TRBJ2-2
V: TRBV10-2
CDR3: ASRLTSGSVTGELF

J: TRBJ1-1
V: TRBV6-4
CDR3: ASRKQTNTEAF

J: TRBJ2-3
V: TRBV18
CDR3: ASSPAPTDTQY

J: TRBJ1-5
V: TRBV6-1
CDR3: ASSGTDYQPQH

J: TRBJ1-5
V: TRBV4-1
CDR3: ASSQDPGGWDQPQH

J: TRBJ2-4
V: TRBV5-1
CDR3: ASSYGSEGGNIQY

J: TRBJ2-5
V: TRBV7-9
CDR3: ASSLVAGLGGETQY

J: TRBJ2-1
V: TRBV5-1
CDR3: ASSWTSGSPNRNEQF

J: TRBJ2-1
V: TRBV4-1
CDR3: ASSQFSVAAYNEQF

J: TRBJ2-3
V: TRBV7-2
CDR3: ASSLIAGRTDTQY

J: TRBJ1-1
V: TRBV6-5
CDR3: ASSYESNTEAF

J: TRBJ2-5
V: TRBV7-6
CDR3: ASSPDSGKTQY

J: TRBJ1-1
V: TRBV5-8
CDR3: ASSRGQGKMGTEAF

J: TRBJ1-1
V: TRBV10-3
CDR3: AISERGDSGNTEAF

J: TRBJ2-3
V: TRBV7-3
CDR3: ASSPGPQGVSQY

J: TRBJ1-3
V: TRBV7-2
CDR3: ASSPYMGNTIY